Below, 15 T cell receptor beta chains from the same sample are listed, as sequenced in a study of T cell responses to AZD1222 COVID-19 vaccine. Clones were read by immunoSEQ multiplex PCR, and TCRdb kept only the in-frame ones, dropping some. This table holds tens of thousands of clones, under 95% found once. The sequencing used peripheral blood, collected on day 0 of MenACWY control vaccination. Receptor source: an adult in good health.

The genes are TRBV28 and TRBJ2-7; TRBD2 agrees at 8 bases. The germline V gene encodes CDR1 MDHEN and CDR2 SYDVKM. J was trimmed by 3 bases and V by 8 bases; bases with no gene match: 9. CDR3 length: 14 amino acids. The CDR3, as DNA: TGTGCCAGCTGGTCTGGGAGCGGGAGCTACGAGCAGTACTTC. This gives the protein CASWSGSGSYEQYF. The variable domain in full, with the rest retrieved from reference TRBV28 and TRBJ2-7, is DVKVTQSSRYLVKRTGEKVFLECVQDMDHENMFWYRQDPGLGLRLIYFSYDVKMKEKGDIPEGYSVSREKKERFSLILESASTNQTSMYLCASWSGSGSYEQYFGPGTRLTVT.

The rearrangement links TRBV7-8 to TRBJ1-1; D is ambiguous. The CDR3 loop spans 15 amino acids. Germline values: CDR1 SGHVS, CDR2 FQNEAQ. V was clipped by 0 bases and J by 1 base, with 9 bases between them. DNA of the CDR3: TGTGCCAGCAGCTTAGCGAGATGGGGGAACACTGAAGCTTTCTTT. It translates to CASSLARWGNTEAFF.

The chain links TRBV2 to TRBJ1-2; 7 bases map to TRBD1. The V segment lost 3 bases and the J segment 7 bases; nucleotides outside the gene matches: 5. Germline V gives CDR1 SNHLY, CDR2 FYNNEI. The CDR3 consists of 13 residues. The DNA for the CDR3 is TGTGCCAGCAGTGAGGGACAGTTATCTGGCTACACCTTC. This sequence encodes CASSEGQLSGYTF.

The chain joins TRBV4-1 to TRBJ1-4; possible D gene TRBD1, 5 bases. The germline V gene encodes CDR1 MGHRA and CDR2 YSYEKL. The CDR3 extends over 16 amino acids. V dropped 2 bases and J dropped 0 bases, with 10 bases sitting between them. The CDR3 DNA sequence: TGCGCCAGCAGCCAACCAGGGACTGCAACTAATGAAAAACTGTTTTTT. Encoded protein: CASSQPGTATNEKLFF.

The J gene is TRBJ1-2, the V gene TRBV10-2; D is unresolved. Germline loops: CDR1 WSHSY, CDR2 SAAADI. The CDR3 consists of 13 residues. Trimming pared 2 bases from V and 7 bases from J, leaving 11 bases between. The CDR3 DNA follows: TGCGCCAGCAGTGAGCTGAGGGAGGTTGGCTACACCTTC. Translation: CASSELREVGYTF.

J is TRBJ1-1 and V is TRBV19, with TRBD1 identical over 10 bases. The V gene end was trimmed by 6 bases and the J gene end by 1 base; junction bases not matched to a gene: 5. Germline loops: CDR1 LNHDA, CDR2 SQIVND (reference sequence). The CDR3 contains 15 residues. CDR3 loop: CASSQGQGWNTEAFF. The CDR3 DNA is TGTGCCAGTAGCCAGGGACAGGGGTGGAACACTGAAGCTTTCTTT.

The V call is TRBV6-5, the J call TRBJ1-2, with a possible D match to TRBD1 (5 bases). This CDR3 is built from 13 residues. V lost 6 bases, J lost 6 bases, and 14 bases lay in between. Germline V gene sequence: CDR1 MNHEY, CDR2 SVGAGI. The CDR3 sequence: CASSPSDRDGYTF. The CDR3 nucleotides are TGTGCCAGCAGCCCCTCAGACAGAGATGGCTACACCTTC.

CDR3 sequence: CASSQDLVTEAFF. CDR3 DNA sequence: TGTGCCAGCAGCCAAGACCTAGTCACTGAAGCTTTCTTT. The V call is TRBV14, the J call TRBJ1-1; D not certain. Germline values: CDR1 SGHDN, CDR2 FVKESK. This CDR3 has 13 residues. Trimming left V 0 bases short and J 4 bases short, with 6 bases between.

This chain links TRBV24-1 with TRBJ2-5; D is unresolved. V dropped 8 bases and J dropped 0 bases, with 9 bases sitting between them. The CDR3 sequence is 13 residues long. Germline loops: CDR1 KGHDR, CDR2 SFDVKD. The CDR3 spells CATKDPYQETQYF. CDR3 DNA sequence: TGTGCCACCAAGGATCCGTACCAAGAGACCCAGTACTTC.

This clone was recorded only once. This chain links TRBV7-2 with TRBJ1-1, with D unclear. The germline V gene has CDR1 SGHTA and CDR2 FQGNSA. V lost 6 bases, J lost 4 bases, and 9 bases lay in between. The CDR3 totals 12 residues. The CDR3 loop reads CASRLLGTEAFF. DNA for the CDR3: TGTGCCAGCAGACTTCTCGGCACTGAAGCTTTCTTT.

The chain carries TRBV10-3 and TRBJ1-1; D gene uncertain. V was trimmed by 4 bases and J by 1 base, leaving 10 bases between them. Germline V CDR1 and CDR2: ENHRY, SYGVKD. This CDR3 is built from 14 residues. CDR3 sequence (DNA): TGTGCCATCAGTGTTGGTAGGGAGAACACTGAAGCTTTCTTT. As protein: CAISVGRENTEAFF.

This clone was counted a single time. The V and J genes are TRBV24-1 and TRBJ1-3; 7 nucleotides align to TRBD1. V lost 3 bases to trimming and J lost 0 bases; unmatched junction nucleotides: 1. CDR1 and CDR2 (germline): KGHDR, SFDVKD. The CDR3 is 15 residues long. Here the CDR3 reads CATSDGDSSGNTIYF. CDR3 coding DNA: TGTGCCACCAGTGATGGGGACAGCTCTGGAAACACCATATATTTT.

The chain employs TRBV2 and TRBJ2-7; D uncertain. Germline assignment: CDR1 SNHLY and CDR2 FYNNEI. Trimming pared 2 bases from V and 4 bases from J, leaving 6 bases between. This CDR3 has 12 residues. The CDR3 DNA reads TGTGCCAGCAGTGAACCCCCGTACGAGCAGTACTTC. Translated: CASSEPPYEQYF.

The chain has TRBV5-5 and TRBJ1-4; no clear D. Germline V gene data show CDR1 as SGHKS and CDR2 as YYEKEE (reference sequence). V was cut by 4 bases and J by 4 bases, with 14 bases left in between. CDR3 length: 15 residues. CDR3 protein: CASSPDGRSNEKLFF. The CDR3 DNA reads TGTGCCAGCAGCCCCGATGGACGGAGTAATGAAAAACTGTTTTTT.

This sequence joins TRBV15 and TRBJ2-5, with a possible D match to TRBD1 (5 bases). The V end was cut by 0 bases, the J end by 4 bases, with 18 bases between. Germline CDR1 reads LNHNV; CDR2 reads YYDKDF (reference sequence). The CDR3 sequence is 17 residues long. The CDR3 loop reads CATSRDQGWGGGETQYF. CDR3 DNA sequence: TGTGCCACCAGCAGAGATCAAGGATGGGGCGGTGGAGAGACCCAGTACTTC.